This TCR beta chain was identified during a study of spatial heterogeneity in lung cancer. Across the study: Consistent detection of more beta-chain than alpha-chain sequences was observed.

General study findings and limits: Follow-up blood showed ubiquitous expanded tumor TCRs less than blood at resection did.

Time point in this sample: sample taken at primary tumor resection. Unsorted samples of tumor, nontumor lung or frozen PBMC had their whole RNA sequenced. Every cDNA TCR molecule received its own unique molecular identifier. TCRdb re-derived calls from the 5' RACE reads in MiXCR, one entry per CDR3 protein. The table includes 60,000 to 80,000 distinct CDR3 sequences, roughly 14% detected once. To note about this clonotype: Antigen specificity is unknown.

The V end was cut by 0 bases, the J end by 8 bases, with 14 bases between. CDR3 length: 14 residues. Germline V gives CDR1 SGHKS, CDR2 YYEKEE (reference sequence). This clonotype was sampled from a male donor with early-stage non-small cell lung cancer. The chain is built from TRBV5-5 and TRBJ1-1; D is unresolved. The material sequenced was PBMCs, taken at surgery. The CDR3, as DNA: TGTGCCAGCAGCTTGGGGCCTAGGGAGCTAGAAGCTTTCTTT. Translation: CASSLGPRELEAFF. The full variable domain, rest sourced from reference TRBV5-5 and TRBJ1-1, is DAGVTQSPTHLIKTRGQQVTLRCSPISGHKSVSWYQQVLGQGPQFIFQYYEKEERGRGNFPDRFSARQFPNYSSELNVNALLLGDSALYLCASSLGPRELEAFFGQGTRLTVV.